One and the same sample provided the 30 T cell receptor beta chains below, sequenced in a study of cytomegalovirus exposure and HLA in healthy donors. This PCR relied on a set of 60 Vbeta primers and 13 Jbeta primers. The protocol was immunoSEQ multiplex PCR, while the TCRdb copy is restricted to in-frame clones and leaves out a portion. The sample lists roughly 190,000 clones, around 80% occurring once. Sequenced material: PBMCs. The source is a woman aged 25 to 39 in good health and CMV-seropositive.

This clone has just one count. V usage is TRBV7-2 and J usage is TRBJ1-1; D not certain. The CDR3 has 14 residues. The germline gives CDR1 SGHTA, CDR2 FQGNSA. The V and J ends lost 5 bases and 5 bases respectively, with 15 bases between them. The CDR3 here is CASSRRGSETEAFF. In nucleotides, the CDR3 is TGTGCCAGCAGCCGGAGAGGGTCGGAGACTGAAGCTTTCTTT.

The chain couples TRBV27 to TRBJ2-2; 7 bases agree with TRBD2. The germline gives CDR1 MNHEY, CDR2 SMNVEV (reference sequence). The CDR3 spans 14 residues. V gave up 6 bases and J gave up 7 bases; unmatched junction bases: 8. The CDR3 DNA reads as TGTGCCAGCAGAGGCGGACTAGTCATCGGGGAGCTGTTTTTT. It is translated as CASRGGLVIGELFF.

The chain employs TRBV5-1 and TRBJ1-3; D is undetermined. Germline CDR1 reads SGHRS; CDR2 reads YFSETQ. This CDR3 is built from 17 residues. V lost 1 base and J 9 bases, leaving 23 bases between the germline ends. The CDR3 here is CASSLFGMARVVGTIYF. The CDR3 DNA is TGCGCCAGCAGCTTGTTTGGGATGGCGAGGGTCGTCGGCACCATATATTTT.

This sequence joins TRBV11-2 and TRBJ2-7; TRBD2 matches 11 bases. V trimming: 5 bases; J trimming: 4 bases; junction bases outside the gene matches: 19. Germline V CDR1 and CDR2: SGHAT, FQNNGV. The CDR3 loop spans 19 amino acids. CDR3 loop: CASSGSWGVAGGARYEQYF. The CDR3 DNA reads TGTGCCAGCAGCGGGTCGTGGGGTGTAGCGGGGGGGGCCCGGTACGAGCAGTACTTC. Supplemented by reference TRBV11-2 and TRBJ2-7, the full variable domain reads EAGVAQSPRYKIIEKRQSVAFWCNPISGHATLYWYQQILGQGPKLLIQFQNNGVVDDSQLPKDRFSAERLKGVDSTLKIQPAKLEDSAVYLCASSGSWGVAGGARYEQYFGPGTRLTVT.

The V call is TRBV6-5, the J call TRBJ1-1; 7 bases align to TRBD1. V shed 2 bases and J 3 bases; nucleotides not matched to a gene: 6. The CDR3 runs to 15 residues. The germline gives CDR1 MNHEY, CDR2 SVGAGI. CDR3: CASSYRITGDTEAFF. CDR3 in DNA: TGTGCCAGCAGTTACCGAATCACAGGGGACACTGAAGCTTTCTTT.

This clone was found a few times. The chain combines TRBV10-3 with TRBJ1-2; the D is unclear. Trimming left V 2 bases short and J 6 bases short, with 7 bases between. The CDR3 loop spans 12 amino acids. Germline CDR1 and CDR2: ENHRY and SYGVKD. CDR3 sequence reads: CAISEHRDGYTF. CDR3 coding DNA: TGTGCCATCAGTGAGCATCGAGATGGCTACACCTTC.

The rearrangement uses TRBV20-1 and TRBJ1-1, with a possible D match to TRBD1 (6 bases). The ends were cut back, 6 bases at V and 5 bases at J, with 10 bases in the middle. The CDR3 runs to 11 residues. Germline assignment: CDR1 DFQATT and CDR2 SNEGSKA (reference sequence). This CDR3 is CSAGRGTEAFF. CDR3 nucleotide sequence: TGCAGTGCCGGCAGGGGAACTGAAGCTTTCTTT.

The chain uses TRBV5-1 and TRBJ1-1, with no clear D. This CDR3 is built from 14 residues. Trimming took off 4 bases at V and 0 bases at J, with 10 bases between the two ends. Germline V CDR1 and CDR2: SGHRS, YFSETQ. The CDR3 is CASSEERMNTEAFF. DNA of the CDR3: TGCGCCAGCAGCGAGGAACGGATGAACACTGAAGCTTTCTTT.

V and J are TRBV27 and TRBJ1-3; TRBD1 is a possible D gene (6 bases). The germline V gene encodes CDR1 MNHEY and CDR2 SMNVEV (reference sequence). The CDR3 spans 16 residues. V lost 4 bases to trimming and J lost 0 bases, with 13 bases between them. The DNA for the CDR3 is TGTGCCAGCAGTTCCCATACAGGGATCTCTGGAAACACCATATATTTT. Amino acid sequence: CASSSHTGISGNTIYF.

The chain joins TRBV2 to TRBJ2-2, with 7 bases that match TRBD1. The germline CDR1 and CDR2 sequences are SNHLY and FYNNEI. This CDR3 contains 17 residues. Trimming removed 4 bases from V and 4 bases from J; junction bases left unmatched: 12. In DNA, the CDR3 is TGTGCCAGCAGTGTCGCTCAGGGGGTCGAGGTCACCGGGGAGCTGTTTTTT. It codes for CASSVAQGVEVTGELFF.

The chain joins TRBV4-3 to TRBJ2-1; possible D gene TRBD1, 6 bases. The CDR3 totals 16 residues. V lost 0 bases and J 4 bases, leaving 13 bases between the germline ends. The germline V gene has CDR1 LGHNA and CDR2 YSLEER. CDR3 region: CASSQDRQEPYNEQFF. CDR3 DNA sequence: TGCGCCAGCAGCCAAGATCGACAGGAGCCGTACAATGAGCAGTTCTTC.

The V call is TRBV29-1, the J call TRBJ1-2; D not certain. Trimming removed 8 bases from V and 6 bases from J, with 13 bases in between. The CDR3 spans 11 residues. Germline V gene sequence: CDR1 SQVTM, CDR2 ANQGSEA. CDR3 DNA: TGCAGCCCTCATCCTACAGATGGCTACACCTTC. The encoded protein is CSPHPTDGYTF.

J is TRBJ2-3 and V is TRBV30, with 7 bases matching TRBD1. The length of the CDR3 is 16 residues. Germline V gives CDR1 GTSNPN, CDR2 SVGIG (reference sequence). The trim removed 3 bases at V and 5 bases at J, leaving 14 bases unmatched. The CDR3 loop reads CAWRRFLGQGVDTQYF. CDR3 coding DNA: TGTGCCTGGAGGAGGTTCCTAGGGCAGGGGGTAGATACGCAGTATTTT.

The V call is TRBV5-1, the J call TRBJ1-1; TRBD1 aligns across 9 bases. The V and J ends lost 4 bases and 2 bases, in that order; junction bases with no gene match: 6. The CDR3 is 15 amino acids. CDR1 is SGHRS and CDR2 is YFSETQ in the germline V gene. Written as DNA, the CDR3 is TGCGCCAGCAGCGATCAGACAGGGGGAAACACTGAAGCTTTCTTT. This sequence encodes CASSDQTGGNTEAFF.

This clone has just a few counts. This chain joins TRBV7-2 and TRBJ2-7; 8 bases line up with TRBD1. CDR1 is SGHTA and CDR2 is FQGNSA in the germline V gene. The ends lost 3 bases at V and 0 bases at J; junction bases unmatched: 4. This CDR3 region has 15 residues. CDR3 DNA: TGTGCCAGCAGCTTGGGACAGGCCTACTCCTACGAGCAGTACTTC. Translation gives CASSLGQAYSYEQYF.

A single count supports this clone. The rearrangement links TRBV5-4 to TRBJ1-1; no clear D gene. In germline, CDR1 is SGHNT, CDR2 YYREEE (reference sequence). This CDR3 spans 15 amino acids. V was cut by 4 bases and J by 0 bases, with 13 bases left in between. The CDR3: CASSPLLNVNTEAFF. For the CDR3, the DNA is TGTGCCAGCAGCCCCCTATTGAACGTGAACACTGAAGCTTTCTTT.

The V and J genes are TRBV6-5 and TRBJ1-1; D perhaps matches TRBD1 (5 bases). From germline, CDR1 is MNHEY and CDR2 SVGAGI. The CDR3 loop spans 13 amino acids. The V end lost 6 bases, the J end lost 4 bases, and 12 bases lay between the germline ends. The CDR3 reads CASRRGFGTEAFF. The CDR3 region has the DNA TGTGCCAGCAGAAGGGGATTCGGCACTGAAGCTTTCTTT.

The chain joins TRBV30 to TRBJ2-1, with a tentative D call TRBD1 (6 bases). The CDR3 extends over 14 amino acids. Between the trimmed V and J ends, which lost 1 base and 6 bases, there was a span of 13 bases. Germline-derived CDR1 and CDR2 are GTSNPN and SVGIG (reference sequence). The chain's CDR3 is CAWSAGTLINEQFF. The CDR3 DNA sequence: TGTGCCTGGAGTGCCGGGACACTAATCAATGAGCAGTTCTTC.

This clone came up a few times. The chain recombines TRBV5-4 with TRBJ1-2; a possible D gene is TRBD1 (5 bases). In germline, CDR1 is SGHNT, CDR2 YYREEE (reference sequence). CDR3 length: 12 residues. Trimming stripped 0 bases from V and 5 bases from J, with 5 bases between. The CDR3 loop reads CASSLEGYGYTF. The CDR3 DNA follows: TGTGCCAGCAGCTTGGAGGGGTATGGCTACACCTTC.

The chain uses TRBV14 and TRBJ2-2; D uncertain. Trimming stripped 1 base from V and 1 base from J, with 4 bases between. The length of the CDR3 is 14 residues. From germline, CDR1 is SGHDN and CDR2 FVKESK. CDR3 residues: CASSQVRNTGELFF. CDR3 DNA sequence: TGTGCCAGCAGCCAAGTCCGGAACACCGGGGAGCTGTTTTTT. The whole variable domain, filled in from reference TRBV14 and TRBJ2-2, reads EAGVTQFPSHSVIEKGQTVTLRCDPISGHDNLYWYRRVMGKEIKFLLHFVKESKQDESGMPNNRFLAERTGGTYSTLKVQPAELEDSGVYFCASSQVRNTGELFFGEGSRLTVL.

This rearrangement joins TRBV6-5 to TRBJ2-7; tentatively, D is TRBD1 (5 bases). V was clipped by 4 bases and J by 9 bases, with 13 bases between them. Germline CDR1 is MNHEY and CDR2 is SVGAGI. The CDR3 is 12 residues long. The CDR3 DNA follows: TGTGCCAGCAGTTCTCCAGGGTTAGGGCAGTACTTC. It encodes CASSSPGLGQYF.

The chain recombines TRBV7-9 with TRBJ1-1; D is unclear. V lost 7 bases to trimming and J lost 3 bases, with 12 bases between them. This CDR3 is 13 amino acids long. The V gene's germline CDR1 is SEHNR and CDR2 FQNEAQ (reference sequence). CDR3 in amino acids: CASIPPVDTEAFF. The CDR3 nucleotides are TGTGCCAGCATCCCTCCGGTTGACACTGAAGCTTTCTTT.

The J gene is TRBJ1-2, the V gene TRBV18; 10 bases align to TRBD1. There are 15 residues in the CDR3. Trimming cost V 3 bases and J 8 bases; bases outside gene matches: 9. Germline CDR1 KGHSH, CDR2 LQKENI. CDR3 nucleotides: TGTGCCAGCTCACCCAATTACGGACAGGGGGAAGGCTACACCTTC. Its translation is CASSPNYGQGEGYTF.

This rearrangement joins TRBV27 to TRBJ2-5; perhaps TRBD1 as D (6 bases). Trimming removed 5 bases from V and 5 bases from J, with 18 bases in between. CDR1 and CDR2 from the germline V gene are MNHEY and SMNVEV (reference sequence). The CDR3 runs to 15 residues. CDR3 loop: CASSIRQAPRETQYF. The CDR3, as DNA: TGTGCCAGCAGTATCCGACAGGCCCCCAGGGAGACCCAGTACTTC.

The chain recombines TRBV19 with TRBJ1-3, with 8 bases lining up with TRBD1. V gave up 4 bases and J gave up 2 bases; unmatched junction bases: 4. Germline V gives CDR1 LNHDA, CDR2 SQIVND (reference sequence). The CDR3 consists of 15 residues. This CDR3 is CASSTSTGAGNTIYF. In DNA, the CDR3 is TGTGCCAGTAGTACTTCGACAGGGGCTGGAAACACCATATATTTT.

The chain carries TRBV7-9 and TRBJ1-2; D uncertain. The V gene's germline CDR1 is SEHNR and CDR2 FQNEAQ (reference sequence). V shed 1 base and J shed 8 bases, with 8 bases lying between them. This CDR3 contains 12 residues. The DNA for the CDR3 is TGTGCCAGCAGCTTAGGTCCGGGGGGCTACACCTTC. Protein sequence: CASSLGPGGYTF.

The chain couples TRBV7-6 to TRBJ2-4; the match to TRBD2 covers 9 bases. Germline-derived CDR1 and CDR2 are SGHVS and FNYEAQ. V was pared by 5 bases and J by 5 bases, with 10 bases of the junction left unmatched. The CDR3 extends over 16 amino acids. CDR3 coding DNA: TGTGCCAGCAGCCCGGCGGGGGGGCGGTTTGAAAACATTCAGTACTTC. Its translation: CASSPAGGRFENIQYF.

The chain uses TRBV19 and TRBJ1-1; D gene ambiguous. From germline, CDR1 is LNHDA and CDR2 SQIVND (reference sequence). There are 14 residues in the CDR3. Trimming pared 0 bases from V and 7 bases from J, leaving 12 bases between. Here the CDR3 DNA reads TGTGCCAGTAGTATAGATGAGGGCCGTATTGAAGCTTTCTTT. Protein: CASSIDEGRIEAFF.

The gene calls are TRBV19 and TRBJ1-2; the match to TRBD1 covers 9 bases. CDR3 length: 13 residues. J gave up 11 bases and V 7 bases, and 11 bases lay outside the gene matches. Germline CDR1 reads LNHDA; CDR2 reads SQIVND (reference sequence). DNA of the CDR3: TGTGCCAGTACCAGCCAGGGACAGGGAAAATACACCTTC. It specifies CASTSQGQGKYTF.

CDR3 region: CASSLDPPEDYGYTF. In DNA, the CDR3 is TGTGCCAGCAGCTTAGATCCCCCTGAGGACTATGGCTACACCTTC. V gene TRBV7-9 combines with J gene TRBJ1-2; unclear D gene. This CDR3 has 15 amino acids. The germline V gene encodes CDR1 SEHNR and CDR2 FQNEAQ (reference sequence). The V gene lost 1 base and the J gene lost 3 bases, with 12 bases spanning the gap.